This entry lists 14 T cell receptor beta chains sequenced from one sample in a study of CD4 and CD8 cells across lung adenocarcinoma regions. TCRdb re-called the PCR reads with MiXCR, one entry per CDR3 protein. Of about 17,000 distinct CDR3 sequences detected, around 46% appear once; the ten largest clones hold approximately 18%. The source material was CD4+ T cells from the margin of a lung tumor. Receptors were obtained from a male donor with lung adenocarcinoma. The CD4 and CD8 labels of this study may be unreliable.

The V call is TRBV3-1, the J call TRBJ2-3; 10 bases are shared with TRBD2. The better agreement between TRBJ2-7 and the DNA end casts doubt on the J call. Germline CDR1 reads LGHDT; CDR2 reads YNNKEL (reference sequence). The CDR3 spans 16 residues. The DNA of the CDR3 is TGTCTGAGCAGCGAAGCGGGGGGGAGAGTCACAGACATGCAGTACTTC. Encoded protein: CLSSEAGGRVTDMQYF.

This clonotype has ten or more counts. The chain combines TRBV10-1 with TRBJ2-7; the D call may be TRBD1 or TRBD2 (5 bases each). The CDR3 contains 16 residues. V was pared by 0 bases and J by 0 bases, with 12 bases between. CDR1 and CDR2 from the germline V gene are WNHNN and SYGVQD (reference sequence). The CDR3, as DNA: TGCGCCAGCAGTGAGTCGGGGGACCCCAGCTCCTACGAGCAGTACTTC. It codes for CASSESGDPSSYEQYF.

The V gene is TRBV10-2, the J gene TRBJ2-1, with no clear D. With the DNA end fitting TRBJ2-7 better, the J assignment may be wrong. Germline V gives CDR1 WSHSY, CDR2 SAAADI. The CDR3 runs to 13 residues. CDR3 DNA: TGCGCCACCACTTATCCTGGGTCCAACGTGCAGTACTTC. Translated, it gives CATTYPGSNVQYF.

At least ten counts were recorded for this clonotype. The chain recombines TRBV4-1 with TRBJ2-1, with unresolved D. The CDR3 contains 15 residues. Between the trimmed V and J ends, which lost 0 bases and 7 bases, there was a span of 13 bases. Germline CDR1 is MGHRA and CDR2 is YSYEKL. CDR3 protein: CASSQDVSVGNEQFF. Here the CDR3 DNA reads TGCGCCAGCAGCCAAGATGTCTCGGTAGGGAATGAGCAGTTCTTC.

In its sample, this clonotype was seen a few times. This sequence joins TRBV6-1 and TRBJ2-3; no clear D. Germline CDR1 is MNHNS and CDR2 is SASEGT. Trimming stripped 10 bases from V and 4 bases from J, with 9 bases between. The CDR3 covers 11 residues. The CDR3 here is CATSPADTQYF. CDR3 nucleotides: TGTGCCACCTCTCCGGCAGATACGCAGTATTTT.

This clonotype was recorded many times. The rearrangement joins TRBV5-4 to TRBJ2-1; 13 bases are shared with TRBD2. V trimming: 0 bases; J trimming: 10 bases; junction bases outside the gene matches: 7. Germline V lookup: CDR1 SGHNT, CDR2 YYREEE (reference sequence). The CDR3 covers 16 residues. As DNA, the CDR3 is TGTGCCAGCAGCTTGGCGACTAGCGGGAGGCGGGGGGAGCAGTTCTTC. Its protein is CASSLATSGRRGEQFF.

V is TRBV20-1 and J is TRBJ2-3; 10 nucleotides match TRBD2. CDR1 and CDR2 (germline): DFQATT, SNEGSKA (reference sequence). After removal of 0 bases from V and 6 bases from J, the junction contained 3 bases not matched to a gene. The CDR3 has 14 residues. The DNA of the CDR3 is TGCAGTGCTAGAGATACTAGCGGGGTGGATACGCAGTATTTT. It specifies CSARDTSGVDTQYF.

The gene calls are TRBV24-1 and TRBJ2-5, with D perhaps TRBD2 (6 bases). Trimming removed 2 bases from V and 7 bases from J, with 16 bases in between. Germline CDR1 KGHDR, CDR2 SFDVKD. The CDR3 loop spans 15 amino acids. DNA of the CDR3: TGTGCCACCAGTGATTCCGGGAGAATCCTAGCGACCCAGTACTTC. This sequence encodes CATSDSGRILATQYF.

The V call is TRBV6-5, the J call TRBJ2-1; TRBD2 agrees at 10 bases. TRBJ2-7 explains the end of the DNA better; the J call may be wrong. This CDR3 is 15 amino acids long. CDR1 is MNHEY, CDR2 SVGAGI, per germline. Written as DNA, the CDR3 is TGTGCCAGCAGTTACAGGACTAGCGGATTTCATGAGCAGTACTTC. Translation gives CASSYRTSGFHEQYF.

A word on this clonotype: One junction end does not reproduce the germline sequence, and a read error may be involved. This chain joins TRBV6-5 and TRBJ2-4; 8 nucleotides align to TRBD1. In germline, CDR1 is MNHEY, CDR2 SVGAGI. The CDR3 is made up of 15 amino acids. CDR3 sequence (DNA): TGTGCCAGCGGTTCGGGACAGGTCGGCAAAGACATGCAGTACTTT. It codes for CASGSGQVGKDMQYF.

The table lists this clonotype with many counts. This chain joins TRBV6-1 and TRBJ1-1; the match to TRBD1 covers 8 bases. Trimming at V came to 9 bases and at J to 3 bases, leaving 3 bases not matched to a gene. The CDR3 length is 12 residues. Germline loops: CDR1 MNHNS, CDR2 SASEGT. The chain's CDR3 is CASNRGDTEAFF. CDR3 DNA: TGTGCCAGTAACAGGGGGGACACTGAAGCTTTCTTT.

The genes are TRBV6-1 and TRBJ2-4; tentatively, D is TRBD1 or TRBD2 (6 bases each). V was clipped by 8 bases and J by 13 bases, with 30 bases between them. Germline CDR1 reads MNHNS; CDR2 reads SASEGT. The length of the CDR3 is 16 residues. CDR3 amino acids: CASGEPGGRHDATQYF. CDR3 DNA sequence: TGTGCCAGCGGGGAACCCGGGGGCCGCCACGACGCCACCCAGTACTTC.

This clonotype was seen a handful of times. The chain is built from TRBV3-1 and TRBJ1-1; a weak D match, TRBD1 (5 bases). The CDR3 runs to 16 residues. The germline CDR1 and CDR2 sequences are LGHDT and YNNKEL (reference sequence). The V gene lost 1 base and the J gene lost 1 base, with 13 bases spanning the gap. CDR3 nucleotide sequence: TGTGCCAGCAGCCAAGCTCCGGGGGACGGGAACACTGAAGCTTTCTTT. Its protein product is CASSQAPGDGNTEAFF.

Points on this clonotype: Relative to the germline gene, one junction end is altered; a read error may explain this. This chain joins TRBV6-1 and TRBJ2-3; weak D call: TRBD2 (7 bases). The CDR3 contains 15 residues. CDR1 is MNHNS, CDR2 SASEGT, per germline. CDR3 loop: CGRGHGGGDPETQYF. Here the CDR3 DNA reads TGTGGCAGGGGTCACGGGGGAGGGGACCCAGAGACGCAGTATTTT.